This record looks at one T cell receptor beta chain sequence and its context. The antigen remains unidentified. RNA was isolated and reverse transcribed to cDNA, the sequencing template. TCRdb's table, derived via immunoSEQ multiplex PCR, lists solely in-frame clones and lacks some. The data contain roughly 35,000 clones, roughly half of them singletons. This sample stems from a study of CD8+ T cells in alopecia areata. Points from the study as a whole: Tissue-resident alphabeta T cells belonging to normal skin likewise get sequenced within scalp specimens. Clonality was higher in lesional than normal scalp, especially in alopecia totalis/universalis.

V was shortened by 3 bases and J by 5 bases, with 10 bases between the two germline ends. In germline, CDR1 is SQVTM, CDR2 ANQGSEA. This CDR3 has 12 residues. The specimen sequenced was NKG2D-high CD8+ T cells sorted from blood. The receptor was derived from a human donor with alopecia areata. The V gene is TRBV29-1, the J gene TRBJ1-2; D not certain. CDR3 in DNA: TGCAGCGTTGACGAGCCAAGGTATGGCTACACCTTC. It translates to CSVDEPRYGYTF.